The 29 T cell receptor beta chains below were found in one sample sequenced in a study of CD8 T cells in Susac syndrome. With random hexamers, reverse transcription was performed on roughly 0.5 to 1 ug of RNA. From the immunoSEQ multiplex PCR reads, TCRdb called clonotypes with MiXCR, one entry per CDR3 protein. The repertoire holds about 160,000 distinct CDR3 sequences, under 95% seen once, with 0.065% to 0.085% in the top ten. The sample taken for sequencing was CD4+ T cells from PBMCs. Receptors were obtained from a human donor in good health.

CDR3 protein: CASSLVSETQYF. CDR3 DNA sequence: TGCGCCAGCAGCTTAGTTTCGGAGACCCAGTACTTC. V gene TRBV5-1 combines with J gene TRBJ2-5, with D unresolved. CDR1 is SGHRS, CDR2 YFSETQ, per germline. V gave up 2 bases and J gave up 5 bases, with 7 bases separating them. The CDR3 is 12 amino acids.

The gene calls are TRBV6-1 and TRBJ2-5; the match to TRBD2 covers 7 bases. The germline gives CDR1 MNHNS, CDR2 SASEGT. The V and J ends lost 8 bases and 5 bases, in that order; junction bases with no gene match: 8. This CDR3 has 13 residues. CDR3 protein: CASGGGWRETQYF. In nucleotides, the CDR3 is TGTGCCAGCGGGGGGGGGTGGCGGGAGACCCAGTACTTC.

The CDR3 DNA reads TGCGCCAGCAGCTCGACCGGACAGGGGCTCGCAGATACGCAGTATTTT. As protein: CASSSTGQGLADTQYF. The rearrangement joins TRBV5-1 to TRBJ2-3; 9 bases fit TRBD1. V was clipped by 3 bases and J by 4 bases; unmatched bases: 9. The CDR3 is made up of 16 amino acids. In germline, CDR1 is SGHRS, CDR2 YFSETQ. The complete variable domain, with remaining parts taken from reference TRBV5-1 and TRBJ2-3, reads KAGVTQTPRYLIKTRGQQVTLSCSPISGHRSVSWYQQTPGQGLQFLFEYFSETQRNKGNFPGRFSGRQFSNSRSEMNVSTLELGDSALYLCASSSTGQGLADTQYFGPGTRLTVL.

The rearrangement links TRBV20-1 to TRBJ1-4, with a possible D match to TRBD1 (5 bases). Trimming shortened V by 0 bases and J by 7 bases, and 15 bases separated the two germline ends. The CDR3 runs 15 residues. From germline, CDR1 is DFQATT and CDR2 SNEGSKA (reference sequence). The CDR3 loop reads CSARDVGQGSEKLFF. For the CDR3, the DNA is TGCAGTGCTAGAGATGTGGGCCAGGGAAGTGAAAAACTGTTTTTT.

V and J are TRBV7-2 and TRBJ2-5; D unresolved. This CDR3 is 11 amino acids long. V lost 5 bases, J lost 8 bases, and 9 bases lay in between. Germline V CDR1 and CDR2: SGHTA, FQGNSA. The CDR3, as DNA: TGTGCCAGCAGCGTCAAGAGTACCCAGTACTTC. This sequence encodes CASSVKSTQYF.

The chain links TRBV29-1 to TRBJ1-5; 7 bases are shared with TRBD1. The CDR3 sequence is 14 residues long. The germline V gene has CDR1 SQVTM and CDR2 ANQGSEA. J was trimmed by 4 bases and V by 2 bases; bases with no gene match: 5. For the CDR3, the DNA is TGCAGCGTTGAAAACGACAGGGTTAATCAGCCCCAGCATTTT. It encodes CSVENDRVNQPQHF. The whole variable domain, filled in from reference TRBV29-1 and TRBJ1-5, reads SAVISQKPSRDICQRGTSLTIQCQVDSQVTMMFWYRQQPGQSLTLIATANQGSEATYESGFVIDKFPISRPNLTFSTLTVSNMSPEDSSIYLCSVENDRVNQPQHFGDGTRLSIL.

The chain recombines TRBV2 with TRBJ2-3; 9 bases agree with TRBD2. Germline CDR1 and CDR2: SNHLY and FYNNEI. The CDR3 is 16 amino acids. J gave up 2 bases and V 7 bases, and 10 bases lay outside the gene matches. CDR3 residues: CASMKSSGINTDTQYF. CDR3 sequence (DNA): TGTGCCAGCATGAAATCTAGCGGGATTAACACAGATACGCAGTATTTT.

This chain connects TRBV5-1 to TRBJ1-6, with 8 positions matching TRBD1. This CDR3 is 13 amino acids long. Trimming cost V 7 bases and J 7 bases; bases outside gene matches: 4. Germline loops: CDR1 SGHRS, CDR2 YFSETQ. The CDR3 nucleotides read TGCGCCAGCGGGACAGGACTAAATTCACCCCTCCACTTT. It encodes CASGTGLNSPLHF.

This sequence joins TRBV27 and TRBJ2-7; D is perhaps TRBD1 or TRBD2 (7 bases each). This CDR3 has 17 residues. The V gene's germline CDR1 is MNHEY and CDR2 SMNVEV (reference sequence). The V end lost 6 bases, the J end lost 2 bases, and 23 bases lay between the germline ends. The CDR3 region has the DNA TGTGCCAGCAGAAGGGGGGGACAGACCATTGAGACCTACGAGCAGTACTTC. This gives the protein CASRRGGQTIETYEQYF.

The chain couples TRBV4-1 to TRBJ2-1, with D hard to call. The CDR3 is 14 residues long. Deletions cut 3 bases from V and 5 bases from J, with 11 bases between. In germline, CDR1 is MGHRA, CDR2 YSYEKL. The CDR3 spells CASSHLPENNEQFF. The CDR3 DNA is TGCGCCAGCAGCCATTTACCTGAGAACAATGAGCAGTTCTTC.

The chain combines TRBV9 with TRBJ1-3; maybe TRBD1 (5 bases). This CDR3 region has 13 residues. V was clipped by 7 bases and J by 0 bases, with 8 bases between them. Germline loops: CDR1 SGDLS, CDR2 YYNGEE. This CDR3 is CASWDGSGNTIYF. In DNA, the CDR3 is TGTGCCAGCTGGGACGGCTCTGGAAACACCATATATTTT.

This clonotype was recorded a few times. The rearrangement uses TRBV7-8 and TRBJ1-5; D gene unclear. This CDR3 contains 13 residues. Trimming pared 5 bases from V and 7 bases from J, leaving 12 bases between. Germline CDR1 SGHVS, CDR2 FQNEAQ. The CDR3 DNA reads TGTGCCAGCAGCCCCGTGCGATACCAGCCCCAGCATTTT. Encoded protein: CASSPVRYQPQHF.

The chain employs TRBV2 and TRBJ2-7; the D is unclear. This CDR3 is built from 13 residues. Germline loops: CDR1 SNHLY, CDR2 FYNNEI. Trimming stripped 4 bases from V and 0 bases from J, with 7 bases between. This chain's CDR3 is CASSASRSYEQYF. Here the CDR3 DNA reads TGTGCCAGCAGTGCCAGCCGCTCCTACGAGCAGTACTTC. Full variable domain (missing parts from reference TRBV2 and TRBJ2-7): EPEVTQTPSHQVTQMGQEVILRCVPISNHLYFYWYRQILGQKVEFLVSFYNNEISEKSEIFDDQFSVERPDGSNFTLKIRSTKLEDSAMYFCASSASRSYEQYFGPGTRLTVT.

The J gene is TRBJ1-1, the V gene TRBV20-1; 10 bases line up with TRBD1. V dropped 3 bases and J dropped 1; count of bases not matched to a gene: 8. The CDR3 runs to 16 residues. The V gene's germline CDR1 is DFQATT and CDR2 SNEGSKA (reference sequence). The CDR3 region is CSARGLGTGENTEAFF. As DNA, the CDR3 is TGCAGTGCTAGGGGCTTAGGGACAGGGGAGAACACTGAAGCTTTCTTT.

The chain is built from TRBV19 and TRBJ1-2; unclear D gene. Germline loops: CDR1 LNHDA, CDR2 SQIVND (reference sequence). V was shortened by 11 bases and J by 0 bases, with 13 bases between the two germline ends. This CDR3 has 13 amino acids. The CDR3 here is CAFPSVANYGYTF. The CDR3 DNA reads as TGTGCCTTCCCCTCAGTAGCTAACTATGGCTACACCTTC.

The chain combines TRBV6-5 with TRBJ2-7; 7 bases are a match to TRBD2. The length of the CDR3 is 15 residues. Germline lookup yields CDR1 MNHEY and CDR2 SVGAGI. J was trimmed by 2 bases and V by 5 bases; bases with no gene match: 9. This CDR3 is CASSVPGLPAYEQYF. For the CDR3, the DNA is TGTGCCAGCAGTGTGCCGGGACTACCTGCCTACGAGCAGTACTTC.

The chain links TRBV5-1 to TRBJ2-7; TRBD1 matches at 7 bases. The CDR3 has 15 residues. Germline lookup yields CDR1 SGHRS and CDR2 YFSETQ. V gave up 0 bases and J gave up 2 bases; unmatched junction bases: 5. Here the CDR3 DNA reads TGCGCCAGCAGCTTGGCCCTGACAGGGACCTACGAGCAGTACTTC. This codes for CASSLALTGTYEQYF.

This clonotype has a single count. This sequence joins TRBV12-3 or TRBV12-4 and TRBJ2-5; 9 nucleotides agree with TRBD1. J gave up 5 bases and V 4 bases, and 5 bases lay outside the gene matches. The CDR3 runs 14 residues. The CDR3 coding sequence is TGTGCCAGCAGTTCACACAGGGGGCGCGAGACCCAGTACTTC. This encodes CASSSHRGRETQYF.

The chain joins TRBV24-1 to TRBJ2-7, with TRBD1 as a possible D gene (5 bases). Trimming pared 2 bases from V and 4 bases from J, leaving 8 bases between. The germline gives CDR1 KGHDR, CDR2 SFDVKD. The CDR3 sequence is 13 residues long. The CDR3 DNA sequence: TGTGCCACCAGTGATTCCTACAGGTACGAGCAGTACTTC. Encoded protein: CATSDSYRYEQYF.

CDR3 nucleotide sequence: TGTGCCAGCAGCTGGAAATTTACCGGGGAGCTGTTTTTT. This codes for CASSWKFTGELFF. The chain joins TRBV11-2 to TRBJ2-2, with D hard to call. Germline lookup yields CDR1 SGHAT and CDR2 FQNNGV. V was shortened by 4 bases and J by 5 bases, with 8 bases between the two germline ends. The CDR3 is 13 residues long. The entire variable domain, with the rest obtained from reference TRBV11-2 and TRBJ2-2, is as follows: EAGVAQSPRYKIIEKRQSVAFWCNPISGHATLYWYQQILGQGPKLLIQFQNNGVVDDSQLPKDRFSAERLKGVDSTLKIQPAKLEDSAVYLCASSWKFTGELFFGEGSRLTVL.

This clonotype has just one count. The chain combines TRBV2 with TRBJ1-2; 7 bases line up with TRBD1. The CDR3 runs to 14 residues. Trimming at V came to 3 bases and at J to 4 bases, leaving 5 bases not matched to a gene. CDR1 and CDR2 from the germline V gene are SNHLY and FYNNEI. For the CDR3, the DNA is TGTGCCAGCAGTGAGAGAGGACAGGCCTATGGCTACACCTTC. This translates into CASSERGQAYGYTF.

V usage is TRBV7-9 and J usage is TRBJ1-4, with D perhaps matching TRBD1 (5 bases). The CDR3 extends over 14 amino acids. From germline, CDR1 is SEHNR and CDR2 FQNEAQ (reference sequence). Trimming pared 4 bases from V and 8 bases from J, leaving 14 bases between. CDR3 sequence reads: CASSYGTGQEKLFF. The CDR3 DNA sequence: TGTGCCAGCAGCTACGGGACCGGCCAAGAAAAACTGTTTTTT.

Concerning this clonotype: The germline gene is not matched at one end of the junction; a read error may be the cause. V usage is TRBV5-1 and J usage is TRBJ2-2, with 8 bases fitting TRBD2. Germline V gene data show CDR1 as SGHRS and CDR2 as YFSETQ. The CDR3 consists of 16 residues. The CDR3 loop reads CASSFLTSANTGELFF. In DNA, the CDR3 is TGCGCCAGCAGCTTTTTGACTAGCGCGAACACCGGGGAGCTTTTTTTT.

The rearrangement joins TRBV28 to TRBJ2-3; 7 bases are shared with TRBD1. The germline gives CDR1 MDHEN, CDR2 SYDVKM. J lost 4 bases, V lost 6 bases, and 4 bases had no gene match. The CDR3 runs 13 residues. CDR3 sequence reads: CASRDRYPDTQYF. Here the CDR3 DNA reads TGTGCCAGCAGGGACAGGTACCCAGATACGCAGTATTTT.

The rearrangement links TRBV7-2 to TRBJ2-1; a weak D match, TRBD2 (5 bases). V lost 5 bases and J 8 bases, leaving 22 bases between the germline ends. CDR3 length equals 16 residues. Germline V CDR1 and CDR2: SGHTA, FQGNSA. The CDR3 sequence: CASSPPLGLPSDEQFF. Written as DNA, the CDR3 is TGTGCCAGCAGCCCTCCCTTAGGACTCCCTTCGGATGAGCAGTTCTTC.

The chain has TRBV5-1 and TRBJ1-1, with TRBD1 matching over 7 bases. V dropped 2 bases and J dropped 2; count of bases not matched to a gene: 9. In germline, CDR1 is SGHRS, CDR2 YFSETQ. This CDR3 is 16 amino acids long. DNA for the CDR3: TGCGCCAGCAGCTTAACGCCGGGACAGACAAACACTGAAGCTTTCTTT. Protein: CASSLTPGQTNTEAFF.

This clonotype appeared a single time. The gene calls are TRBV2 and TRBJ2-5, with no clear D. The CDR3 is 10 amino acids. V was trimmed by 8 bases and J by 5 bases, leaving 6 bases between them. Germline V gene sequence: CDR1 SNHLY, CDR2 FYNNEI. CDR3 coding DNA: TGTGCCAGCCAGGAGGAGACCCAGTACTTC. It specifies CASQEETQYF.

V and J are TRBV6-2 or TRBV6-3 and TRBJ2-2, with D possibly matching TRBD1 (5 bases). Germline V gene sequence: CDR1 MNHEY, CDR2 SVGEGT. V was cut by 5 bases and J by 0 bases, with 16 bases left in between. The CDR3 spans 17 residues. The CDR3 loop is CASSRTQGSTNTGELFF. In DNA, the CDR3 is TGTGCCAGCAGTCGCACCCAGGGCAGTACGAACACCGGGGAGCTGTTTTTT.

This chain joins TRBV30 and TRBJ2-2; D is uncertain. The CDR3 is made up of 12 amino acids. Trimming took off 2 bases at V and 5 bases at J, with 6 bases between the two ends. Germline CDR1 is GTSNPN and CDR2 is SVGIG (reference sequence). The CDR3, as DNA: TGTGCCTGGAGTCCCATAACCGGGGAGCTGTTTTTT. It is translated as CAWSPITGELFF.